What follows are 17 T cell receptor beta chains derived from one specimen sequenced in a study of synovial regulatory T cells in juvenile arthritis (dated by TCRdb to between 2014 and 2017). To prepare the library, the immunoSEQ multiplex PCR assay was applied. TCRdb retrieved this table from immuneACCESS and kept in-frame rearrangements only. Not all clones are present; in checked studies, unresolved V genes account for under half, and no reason is known for the remainder. This sample's table contains about 10,000 clones. Roughly 0.9% of the sample goes to the ten largest clones. Sequencing input: Treg cells from blood. The cell subset or site label on this specimen signifies: remaining (HLA-DR-negative) circulating blood Treg cells. These receptors all come from a donor between 2 and 29 years old with juvenile idiopathic arthritis.

This chain uses TRBV15 with TRBJ2-2; TCRdb gives TRBD1 as the D gene, but with no DNA this cannot be confirmed. Germline lookup yields CDR1 LNHNV and CDR2 YYDKDF (reference sequence). The CDR3 consists of 15 residues. DNA was not recorded. CDR3 in amino acids: CATSRGQPLGGELFF.

V usage is TRBV28 and J usage is TRBJ1-3. Germline V gene lookup returns CDR1 MDHEN and CDR2 SYDVKM. The CDR3 extends over 12 amino acids. No DNA is recorded. The chain's CDR3 is CASSPSASTIYF.

The chain employs TRBV7-9 and TRBJ2-6; TCRdb returns TRBD2, unconfirmable since there is no DNA. The CDR3 is made up of 16 amino acids. DNA is not on record. Germline CDR1 reads SEHNR; CDR2 reads FQNEAQ (reference sequence). The CDR3 is CASSLYRDSGANVLTF.

The V call is TRBV5-1, the J call TRBJ2-7. Per the germline V gene, CDR1 is SGHRS and CDR2 is YFSETQ. This CDR3 has 14 residues. The record lacks a DNA sequence. This CDR3 reads CASSIEIGSYEQYF.

The V call is TRBV2, the J call TRBJ1-5; TCRdb reports TRBD1, a call that lacks DNA to check it against. The CDR3 spans 13 residues. The DNA is not on file. The germline V gene encodes CDR1 SNHLY and CDR2 FYNNEI. This CDR3 is CASRPDSDQPQHF.

The chain combines TRBV6-6 with TRBJ1-1. This CDR3 comprises 13 residues. DNA for this receptor is not on file. From germline, CDR1 is MNHNY and CDR2 SVGAGI (reference sequence). The CDR3: CASSYSTRDGAFF.

The chain uses TRBV27 and TRBJ2-7; TCRdb's D call of TRBD1 is untestable without DNA. The CDR3 runs to 13 residues. No DNA sequence was recorded. The germline gives CDR1 MNHEY, CDR2 SMNVEV (reference sequence). The CDR3 loop is CASSRERSYEQYF.

The chain uses TRBV5-4 and TRBJ2-1; TCRdb selects TRBD1, and the lack of DNA leaves this call unchecked. The V gene's germline CDR1 is SGHNT and CDR2 YYREEE (reference sequence). The CDR3 spans 16 residues. A DNA sequence was not provided. The CDR3 reads CASSLWGDRAYNEQFF.

The rearrangement uses TRBV28 and TRBJ2-6; TCRdb lists TRBD1, though no DNA is available to test this call. This CDR3 has 13 residues. No DNA accompanies this entry. Germline CDR1 reads MDHEN; CDR2 reads SYDVKM. The chain's CDR3 is CASTNSGANVLTF.

The rearrangement links TRBV10-1 to TRBJ1-1. This CDR3 has 14 amino acids. There is no recorded DNA. CDR1 and CDR2 from the germline V gene are WNHNN and SYGVQD (reference sequence). The CDR3 protein is CASSEGTMNTEAFF.

V usage is TRBV7-2 and J usage is TRBJ1-4. This CDR3 contains 15 residues. This entry has no DNA. From germline, CDR1 is SGHTA and CDR2 FQGNSA. The CDR3 here is CASSLVGRGSEKLFF.

The chain employs TRBV5-1 and TRBJ2-3. In germline, CDR1 is SGHRS, CDR2 YFSETQ. The CDR3 is 14 residues long. No DNA has been recorded. This chain's CDR3 is CASRDRPGTDTQYF.

The chain combines TRBV5-1 with TRBJ2-2; TCRdb indicates TRBD1, and absent DNA this call remains unverified. There are 14 residues in the CDR3. No coding sequence is recorded. From germline, CDR1 is SGHRS and CDR2 YFSETQ. CDR3 sequence reads: CASSLTGSTGELFF.

The J gene is TRBJ1-5, the V gene TRBV19. Germline CDR1 is LNHDA and CDR2 is SQIVND (reference sequence). The CDR3 length is 16 residues. The coding DNA is unavailable. This CDR3 is CASSPRGGDSNQPQHF.

The J gene is TRBJ2-7, the V gene TRBV6-5; with no DNA, the TCRdb D assignment of TRBD2 cannot be verified. Germline CDR1 reads MNHEY; CDR2 reads SVGAGI. This CDR3 is built from 13 residues. Only the protein sequence is given. This CDR3 is CASRRRVDHEQYF.

The chain combines TRBV6-7 with TRBJ1-1. TRBV6-7 is sorted into the ORF group, with uncertain function. This CDR3 contains 13 residues. A DNA sequence was not provided. CDR3: CASLGGTNTEAFF.

The chain carries TRBV19 and TRBJ1-2. The CDR3 length is 13 residues. No DNA is listed. From germline, CDR1 is LNHDA and CDR2 SQIVND (reference sequence). CDR3 in amino acids: CASSPREHYGYTF.